Listed below are T cell receptor beta chains from one sample, sequenced in a study of cytomegalovirus exposure and HLA in healthy donors. Profiling relied on immunoSEQ multiplex PCR, and the TCRdb table lists in-frame clones only, not all of them. The sample lists over 150,000 clones; about three quarters were seen once. Input material: PBMCs. These receptors all stem from a woman between 40 and 55 years old in good health and CMV-seronegative. CDR3s include the opening cysteine and the closing phenylalanine or tryptophan. Fields, in order: D gene, J gene, V gene, clone size, CDR3 protein, CDR3 DNA. D genes are given only for firm matches. A row's size may be missing; if present it is once, few, many or a size class.

TRBD1 TRBJ2-5 TRBV6-1 NA CASKSTGEETQYF TGTGCCAGCAAATCAACAGGGGAAGAGACCCAGTACTTC
NA TRBJ2-7 TRBV5-1 NA CASSAGSSYEQYF TGCGCCAGCAGCGCCGGGAGCTCCTACGAGCAGTACTTC
NA TRBJ1-1 TRBV6-1 NA CASRFRGILNTEAFF TGTGCCAGCAGGTTTAGGGGGATATTGAACACTGAAGCTTTCTTT
TRBD1 TRBJ1-1 TRBV27 NA CASSLSIGFRTGPMNTEAFF TGTGCCAGCAGTTTATCGATTGGTTTTAGGACAGGGCCAATGAACACTGAAGCTTTCTTT
TRBD1 TRBJ1-1 TRBV18 NA CASSPGTGGDTEAFF TGTGCCAGCTCGCCCGGGACAGGGGGTGACACTGAAGCTTTCTTT
NA TRBJ2-5 TRBV6-5 NA CASSYSNWGDQETQYF TGTGCCAGCAGTTACTCGAATTGGGGGGACCAAGAGACCCAGTACTTC
TRBD2 TRBJ2-3 TRBV11-3 few CASSGGSGLVVTDTQYF TGTGCCAGCAGCGGAGGGTCGGGACTAGTAGTAACAGATACGCAGTATTTT
NA TRBJ1-1 TRBV2 few CASNLDSFAEAFF TGTGCCAGCAACCTAGACAGTTTTGCTGAAGCTTTCTTT
NA TRBJ1-4 TRBV19 NA CASSIRETTNEKLFF TGTGCCAGTAGTATAAGGGAGACAACTAATGAAAAACTGTTTTTT
TRBD2 TRBJ2-4 TRBV30 NA CAWSFGGGPDIQYF TGTGCCTGGAGTTTCGGGGGAGGGCCAGACATTCAGTACTTC
TRBD1 TRBJ1-5 TRBV7-9 NA CASSPTGEHQPQHF TGTGCCAGCAGCCCGACAGGGGAGCATCAGCCCCAGCATTTT
TRBD2 TRBJ2-5 TRBV30 NA CAWSARLAGGPRGTQYF TGTGCCTGGAGCGCCCGACTAGCGGGAGGACCAAGGGGGACCCAGTACTTC
NA TRBJ2-1 TRBV6-4 NA CASSDSSGMNGQFF TGTGCCAGCAGTGATTCATCAGGGATGAATGGGCAGTTCTTC
TRBD1 TRBJ1-6 TRBV15 NA CATSPGTGGASYNSPLHF TGTGCCACCTCGCCCGGGACAGGGGGCGCCTCCTATAATTCACCCCTCCACTTT
TRBD1 TRBJ1-4 TRBV19 NA CASSPQTGGNEKLFF TGTGCCAGTAGTCCCCAGACAGGGGGAAATGAAAAACTGTTTTTT
NA TRBJ2-5 TRBV6-1 few CASGVGGLGYF TGTGCCAGCGGGGTCGGGGGATTGGGGTACTTC
TRBD2 TRBJ2-3 TRBV6-1 NA CASSEAVGLAGADTQYF TGTGCCAGCAGTGAAGCGGTGGGGCTAGCGGGGGCAGATACGCAGTATTTT
TRBD1 TRBJ2-7 TRBV5-1 NA CASSSEDREYF TGCGCCAGCAGCTCCGAGGACAGGGAGTACTTC
TRBD1 TRBJ2-3 TRBV7-9 NA CASSTHRGTDTQYF TGTGCCAGCAGCACACACAGGGGTACAGATACGCAGTATTTT
TRBD2 TRBJ2-3 TRBV7-2 NA CASSRAGEFTDTQYF TGTGCCAGCAGTAGAGCGGGGGAGTTCACAGATACGCAGTATTTT
NA TRBJ1-1 TRBV5-6 NA CASSTRGSWNTEAFF TGTGCCAGCAGCACCAGGGGATCATGGAACACTGAAGCTTTCTTT
NA TRBJ2-5 TRBV5-1 NA CASSPNPGVETQYF TGCGCCAGCAGCCCGAACCCGGGGGTAGAGACCCAGTACTTC
NA TRBJ2-7 TRBV6-6 NA CASSYLRSEPYEQYF TGTGCCAGCAGTTACTTGCGGAGTGAGCCCTACGAGCAGTACTTC
TRBD2 TRBJ2-1 TRBV10-1 NA CASSEGGRLGEQFF TGCGCCAGCAGTGAGGGCGGGAGGTTAGGTGAGCAGTTCTTC
TRBD1 TRBJ1-1 TRBV6-1 NA CASSDGTGGLTEAFF TGTGCCAGCAGTGATGGGACAGGGGGTCTCACTGAAGCTTTCTTT
TRBD1 TRBJ1-1 TRBV5-1 few CASSSSSTGKNTEAFF TGCGCCAGCAGCTCAAGTTCGACAGGGAAGAACACTGAAGCTTTCTTT
TRBD1 TRBJ1-1 TRBV7-9 once CASSGTAITEAFF TGTGCCAGCAGCGGGACAGCGATCACTGAAGCTTTCTTT
TRBD1 TRBJ1-1 TRBV2 few CASSSDRGHNTEAFF TGTGCCAGCAGTTCGGACAGGGGGCATAATACTGAAGCTTTCTTT
NA TRBJ1-2 TRBV19 NA CASSISATNYGYTF TGTGCCAGTAGTATAAGCGCCACTAACTATGGCTACACCTTC
NA TRBJ1-2 TRBV27 once CASSLKVGGYNGYTF TGTGCCAGCAGTTTAAAGGTGGGGGGGTACAATGGCTACACCTTC
NA TRBJ1-1 TRBV7-9 NA CASSFLAGSLNTEAFF TGTGCCAGCAGCTTTTTGGCAGGCTCTCTGAACACTGAAGCTTTCTTT
TRBD2 TRBJ2-3 TRBV12-5 NA CASGSFPRGLNIVADTQYF TGTGCTAGTGGTTCGTTCCCCCGGGGACTAAACATCGTGGCAGATACGCAGTATTTT
NA TRBJ1-5 TRBV19 NA CASVAGAYGTYQPQHF TGTGCCAGTGTCGCGGGGGCCTATGGAACGTATCAGCCCCAGCATTTT
NA TRBJ2-7 TRBV6-5 NA CASSYSRVGGDQYF TGTGCCAGCAGTTACTCAAGGGTAGGAGGCGATCAGTACTTC
NA TRBJ2-7 TRBV11-3 NA CASSLIQSSYEQYF TGTGCCAGCAGCTTAATACAGAGCTCCTACGAGCAGTACTTC
NA TRBJ2-5 TRBV7-7 once CASSTGTSGETQYF TGTGCTAGCAGCACAGGGACATCAGGAGAGACCCAGTACTTC
NA TRBJ1-3 TRBV6-6 NA CASSYPQGGRNTIYF TGTGCCAGCAGTTACCCTCAGGGTGGCCGGAACACCATATATTTT
TRBD1 TRBJ1-4 TRBV19 NA CASSAGTGGREKLFF TGTGCCAGTAGTGCCGGGACAGGGGGCAGGGAAAAACTGTTTTTT
NA TRBJ2-5 TRBV18 NA CASSPPSSGETQYF TGTGCCAGCTCACCACCGAGCTCCGGGGAGACCCAGTACTTC
NA TRBJ2-7 TRBV5-1 NA CASSSEYEQYF TGCGCCAGCAGCTCCGAGTACGAGCAGTACTTC
TRBD2 TRBJ2-7 TRBV4-1 NA CASSQDSAGGDYEQYF TGCGCCAGCAGCCAAGATAGCGCGGGGGGAGACTACGAGCAGTACTTC
TRBD1 TRBJ1-1 TRBV5-1 NA CASSPRDRGRSTEAFF TGCGCCAGCAGCCCCCGGGACAGGGGGCGTAGCACTGAAGCTTTCTTT
TRBD1 TRBJ1-4 TRBV5-1 NA CASSLDRGWGEKLFF TGCGCCAGCAGCTTGGACAGGGGGTGGGGCGAAAAACTGTTTTTT
NA TRBJ2-7 TRBV27 NA CASSPSYEQYF TGTGCCAGCAGCCCTTCCTACGAGCAGTACTTC
NA TRBJ1-2 TRBV6-1 NA CASSVLLTGSLEDGYTF TGTGCCAGCAGTGTCCTGCTGACAGGAAGCTTAGAGGATGGCTACACCTTC
NA TRBJ1-3 TRBV6-5 NA CASSYRGSGNTIYF TGTGCCAGCAGTTACAGGGGATCTGGAAACACCATATATTTT
NA TRBJ1-4 TRBV21-1 NA CASILSGAGNEKLFF TGTGCCAGCATATTATCAGGGGCTGGCAATGAAAAACTGTTTTTT
TRBD1 TRBJ2-5 TRBV7-7 few CASSLGKTGARAGETQYF TGTGCTAGCAGCTTAGGCAAAACAGGGGCCAGGGCTGGGGAGACCCAGTACTTC